Sequencing of this T cell receptor beta chain was carried out in a study of neurological immune-mediated disorders. The cDNA was produced through 5'RACE with 10-nucleotide random UMIs. Each CDR3 protein is one row after TCRdb ran MiXCR on the 5' RACE reads. The table includes about 38,000 distinct CDR3 sequences, more than 4.5% detected once. Study-wide findings and caveats: No expanded-clone CDR3 amino acid sequence recurred across subjects, suggesting private TCR-beta repertoires.

The CDR3 has 14 amino acids. Trimming took 3 bases from V and 4 from J, leaving 12 bases between them. Germline V CDR1 and CDR2: SGDLS, YYNGEE. Maryland, USA blood bank volunteers served as healthy controls. CD4+ or CD8+ T cells at a count of some 900,000 served as input for the sorted libraries. This clonotype was found many times. What it binds is not known. The V call is TRBV9, the J call TRBJ2-3, with a tentative D call TRBD2 (6 bases). The specimen sequenced was CD4+ T cells from blood. This clonotype originated in a young man in good health. CDR3 loop: CASSEVSGSDTQYF. The CDR3 nucleotides read TGTGCCAGCAGCGAGGTTAGCGGTTCAGATACGCAGTATTTT.